A selection of T cell receptor beta chains follows, all from one sample in a study of blood T cell repertoires in COVID-19. Some clones are missing from TCRdb's copy, which holds only in-frame ones; the method was immunoSEQ multiplex PCR. The table shows a few hundred thousand clones, with around 91% occurring only once. Material: PBMCs or T cells enriched from blood (not recorded which). The receptors shown here come from a man aged 18 to 30 who had recovered from COVID-19. The CDR3 runs from the conserved cysteine through the conserved F or W. Each record gives: CDR3 protein, clone size, CDR3 length, V gene, J gene. The size field is filled for only some rows; it gives once, few, many or a size class.

CDR3: CASSLAQIWGEKLFF
size: NA
length: 15
V: TRBV5-5
J: TRBJ1-4

CDR3: CASSAPGTGTFYGYTF
size: NA
length: 16
V: TRBV5-5
J: TRBJ1-2

CDR3: CASSYRAGELARSYEQYF
size: NA
length: 18
V: TRBV27
J: TRBJ2-7

CDR3: CAWSSGMGEQFF
size: NA
length: 12
V: TRBV30
J: TRBJ2-1

CDR3: CASSQEKRGSYEQYF
size: once
length: 15
V: TRBV4-1
J: TRBJ2-7

CDR3: CASSPQGGGNQPQHF
size: NA
length: 15
V: TRBV6-2/TRBV6-3
J: TRBJ1-5

CDR3: CASSSGLDLGETQYF
size: NA
length: 15
V: TRBV7-9
J: TRBJ2-5

CDR3: CASRVGTGVNQPQHF
size: NA
length: 15
V: TRBV19
J: TRBJ1-5

CDR3: CASSPRESPYSNQPQHF
size: NA
length: 17
V: TRBV18
J: TRBJ1-5

CDR3: CATSRDSAGVGTQYF
size: NA
length: 15
V: TRBV15
J: TRBJ2-3

CDR3: CASSSSGEIKTQYF
size: NA
length: 14
V: TRBV6-2/TRBV6-3
J: TRBJ2-5

CDR3: CASSSPDSPLHF
size: few
length: 12
V: TRBV7-9
J: TRBJ1-6

CDR3: CASSDYPSGRRQETQYF
size: NA
length: 17
V: TRBV2
J: TRBJ2-5

CDR3: CASSLEGAWDSPLHF
size: NA
length: 15
V: TRBV7-2
J: TRBJ1-6

CDR3: CASSSGQLNSPLHF
size: NA
length: 14
V: TRBV5-5
J: TRBJ1-6

CDR3: CASSELAGGLYNEQFF
size: NA
length: 16
V: TRBV6-4
J: TRBJ2-1

CDR3: CASEPRSTNEKLFF
size: NA
length: 14
V: TRBV28
J: TRBJ1-4

CDR3: CASSLGQGVDQPQHF
size: NA
length: 15
V: TRBV13
J: TRBJ1-5

CDR3: CASSFLSGPYNEQFF
size: once
length: 15
V: TRBV27
J: TRBJ2-1

CDR3: CASSRSLYGTDTQYF
size: once
length: 15
V: TRBV27
J: TRBJ2-3

CDR3: CASRGLAGGTYNEQFF
size: NA
length: 16
V: TRBV5-1
J: TRBJ2-1

CDR3: CAISQGQQAFF
size: NA
length: 11
V: TRBV10-3
J: TRBJ1-1

CDR3: CASSQGTGGNQPQHF
size: NA
length: 15
V: TRBV18
J: TRBJ1-5

CDR3: CASSLGAFQGTDTQYF
size: once
length: 16
V: TRBV5-6
J: TRBJ2-3

CDR3: CASTYIQGASPYEQYF
size: NA
length: 16
V: TRBV28
J: TRBJ2-7

CDR3: CASSATGTVNTEAFF
size: NA
length: 15
V: TRBV9
J: TRBJ1-1

CDR3: CASSLQGQGGIGRYGYTF
size: NA
length: 18
V: TRBV4-1
J: TRBJ1-2

CDR3: CASSSSSVRGEQFF
size: NA
length: 14
V: TRBV5-1
J: TRBJ2-1

CDR3: CASNLIGGSVYGYTF
size: NA
length: 15
V: TRBV6-5
J: TRBJ1-2

CDR3: CASARTNNEQFF
size: NA
length: 12
V: TRBV10-2
J: TRBJ2-1

CDR3: CASRVIGASQETQYF
size: NA
length: 15
V: TRBV6-5
J: TRBJ2-5

CDR3: CASSFTAVSYEQYF
size: NA
length: 14
V: TRBV5-5
J: TRBJ2-7

CDR3: CASSEGRMAAHTF
size: NA
length: 13
V: TRBV2
J: TRBJ1-2

CDR3: CASSSLSGAGTRYNEQFF
size: NA
length: 18
V: TRBV28
J: TRBJ2-1

CDR3: CASSPVAENTEAFF
size: NA
length: 14
V: TRBV18
J: TRBJ1-1

CDR3: CASRVTGGSDTQYF
size: NA
length: 14
V: TRBV5-1
J: TRBJ2-3

CDR3: CASSPKPGKTSGRYNEQFF
size: once
length: 19
V: TRBV7-3
J: TRBJ2-1

CDR3: CAWSEGGTQPQHF
size: NA
length: 13
V: TRBV30
J: TRBJ1-5

CDR3: CASSVRGLEADTQYF
size: few
length: 15
V: TRBV9
J: TRBJ2-3

CDR3: CSVQGAWGLAATDTQYF
size: once
length: 17
V: TRBV29-1
J: TRBJ2-3

CDR3: CASSLGDRGGTEAFF
size: NA
length: 15
V: TRBV5-4
J: TRBJ1-1

CDR3: CASSPNRQRSNYGYTF
size: NA
length: 16
V: TRBV27
J: TRBJ1-2

CDR3: CASSESKIGGDGYTF
size: NA
length: 15
V: TRBV25-1
J: TRBJ1-2

CDR3: CASSVDLGGQVGGYTF
size: NA
length: 16
V: TRBV9
J: TRBJ1-2

CDR3: CATSDPDRPTNGYTF
size: NA
length: 15
V: TRBV24-1
J: TRBJ1-2

CDR3: CASSQEGGGNPYEQYF
size: NA
length: 16
V: TRBV4-2
J: TRBJ2-7

CDR3: CASSLISDQPQHF
size: once
length: 13
V: TRBV12-3/TRBV12-4
J: TRBJ1-5

CDR3: CASSQGLTGFREKLFF
size: NA
length: 16
V: TRBV3-1/TRBV3-2
J: TRBJ1-4

CDR3: CASSQDHERYGYTF
size: NA
length: 14
V: TRBV4-1
J: TRBJ1-2

CDR3: CASSQEASGGIYNEQFF
size: NA
length: 17
V: TRBV4-1
J: TRBJ2-1

CDR3: CASSLTSNYEQYF
size: NA
length: 13
V: TRBV5-1
J: TRBJ2-7

CDR3: CSVLVRRVRNTEAFF
size: NA
length: 15
V: TRBV29-1
J: TRBJ1-1

CDR3: CASSMGPGYTF
size: NA
length: 11
V: TRBV11-3
J: TRBJ1-2

CDR3: CASAGGENISPLHF
size: once
length: 14
V: TRBV28
J: TRBJ1-6

CDR3: CASSARSNTEAFF
size: NA
length: 13
V: TRBV27
J: TRBJ1-1